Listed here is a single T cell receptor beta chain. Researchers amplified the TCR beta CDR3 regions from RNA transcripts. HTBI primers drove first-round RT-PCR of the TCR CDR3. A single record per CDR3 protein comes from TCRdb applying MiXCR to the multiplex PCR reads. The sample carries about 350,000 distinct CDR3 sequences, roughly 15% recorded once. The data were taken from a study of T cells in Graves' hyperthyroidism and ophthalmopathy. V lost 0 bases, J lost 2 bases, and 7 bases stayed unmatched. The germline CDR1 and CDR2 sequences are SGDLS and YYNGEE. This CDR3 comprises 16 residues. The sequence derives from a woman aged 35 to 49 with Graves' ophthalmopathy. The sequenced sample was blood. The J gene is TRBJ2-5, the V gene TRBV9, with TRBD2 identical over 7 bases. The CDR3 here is CASSVGQRGSQETQYF. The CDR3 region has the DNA TGTGCCAGCAGCGTAGGGCAGCGGGGCTCACAAGAGACCCAGTACTTC.